One sample yielded the 28 T cell receptor beta chains listed below, sequenced in a study of blood T cells in healthy people across ages (dated by TCRdb to between 2015 and 2017). Preparation of the library involved 5' RACE. The sequencing machine was an Illumina HiSeq 2500. A second roughly 7 to 11 cycle PCR used a sample-barcoded 5' primer and a J-beta primer mix. TCRdb redid the processing of the public reads, applying fastp at Q25 and MiXCR, and retained in-frame beta chains. Each entry is one CDR3 protein sequence, shown with its most common DNA and genes. The sample contains some 710,000 distinct CDR3 sequences, about 42% of them found a single time. Around 18% of the sample is held by the ten biggest clonotypes. The material sequenced was blood. Every receptor here comes from a man older than 75 in good health.

This sequence joins TRBV20-1 and TRBJ2-2; 14 bases fit TRBD2. With 3 bases clipped from V and 1 base from J, the junction kept 4 bases outside the gene matches. This CDR3 is 17 amino acids long. Germline-derived CDR1 and CDR2 are DFQATT and SNEGSKA (reference sequence). Here the CDR3 reads CSARTSGGAGNTGELFF. CDR3 sequence (DNA): TGCAGTGCTAGGACTAGCGGGGGGGCAGGGAACACCGGGGAGCTGTTTTTT.

This clonotype was counted between two and nine times. This rearrangement joins TRBV5-6 to TRBJ2-5; tentatively, D is TRBD1 (6 bases). The CDR3 sequence is 14 residues long. Per the germline V gene, CDR1 is SGHDT and CDR2 is YYEEEE. Trimming removed 4 bases at V and 0 bases at J, with 10 bases between. The CDR3 DNA reads as TGTGCCAGCAGCCAACAGGGAAACCAAGAGACCCAGTACTTC. Protein: CASSQQGNQETQYF.

This clonotype has more than one count but fewer than ten. The V and J genes are TRBV20-1 and TRBJ2-3, with D uncertain. In germline, CDR1 is DFQATT, CDR2 SNEGSKA (reference sequence). Trimming removed 2 bases from V and 5 bases from J, with 5 bases in between. This CDR3 is built from 11 residues. The CDR3 sequence: CSARLGDTQYF. CDR3 coding DNA: TGCAGTGCTAGATTAGGAGATACGCAGTATTTT.

The rearrangement uses TRBV5-6 and TRBJ2-1; 7 bases match TRBD1. V lost 3 bases, J lost 2 bases, and 11 bases stayed unmatched. The CDR3 has 17 residues. Germline values: CDR1 SGHDT, CDR2 YYEEEE. The CDR3 loop reads CASSSGRGQRPYNEQFF. CDR3 nucleotide sequence: TGTGCCAGCAGCTCAGGCCGGGGACAGCGTCCCTACAATGAGCAGTTCTTC.

This clonotype appeared a few times. V usage is TRBV25-1 and J usage is TRBJ1-2; D is unclear. V shed 4 bases and J shed 4 bases, with 13 bases lying between them. CDR3 size: 14 residues. CDR1 is MGHDK and CDR2 is SYGVNS in the germline V gene. The CDR3 is CASSGGAGAYGYTF. CDR3 bases: TGTGCCAGCAGTGGGGGTGCGGGTGCCTATGGCTACACCTTC.

The V and J genes are TRBV29-1 and TRBJ2-1; possible D gene TRBD2, 6 bases. The DNA end favors TRBJ2-7, so the J call may be wrong. From germline, CDR1 is SQVTM and CDR2 ANQGSEA. There are 13 residues in the CDR3. Here the CDR3 DNA reads TGCAGCGTCCGGACTAACAACTACAATGAGCAGTACTTC. Protein: CSVRTNNYNEQYF.

The chain couples TRBV20-1 to TRBJ1-5; unclear D gene. The germline V gene encodes CDR1 DFQATT and CDR2 SNEGSKA (reference sequence). This CDR3 is built from 15 residues. The V gene lost 6 bases and the J gene lost 1 base, with 16 bases spanning the gap. The DNA for the CDR3 is TGCAGTGCCCGTGGGCCGGGTCAAAGCAATCAGCCCCAGCATTTT. Translation gives CSARGPGQSNQPQHF.

The chain carries TRBV4-2 and TRBJ2-5; TRBD2 agrees at 12 bases. The germline V gene has CDR1 LGHNA and CDR2 YNFKEQ. CDR3 length: 16 residues. Germline trimming cut 0 bases from V and 2 bases from J; bases unmatched to any gene: 1. The DNA for the CDR3 is TGTGCCAGCAGCCAAGACGGGACTAGCGGGCAAGAGACCCAGTACTTC. This codes for CASSQDGTSGQETQYF.

The gene calls are TRBV20-1 and TRBJ1-6; D ambiguous. Germline assignment: CDR1 DFQATT and CDR2 SNEGSKA (reference sequence). V lost 5 bases and J 7 bases, leaving 24 bases between the germline ends. The CDR3 spans 17 residues. CDR3: CSALAEENGLWNSPLHF. For the CDR3, the DNA is TGCAGTGCTTTGGCCGAGGAGAATGGCTTGTGGAATTCACCCCTCCACTTT.

The CDR3 loop reads CSARDRGAYNEQFF. CDR3 coding DNA: TGCAGTGCTAGAGACAGGGGAGCCTACAATGAGCAGTTCTTC. The rearrangement links TRBV20-1 to TRBJ2-1, with D perhaps TRBD1 (6 bases). V lost 0 bases and J lost 2, with 8 bases in between. CDR1 DFQATT and CDR2 SNEGSKA come from the germline V gene (reference sequence). The CDR3 contains 14 residues.

The rearrangement joins TRBV4-3 to TRBJ1-6; tentative D call: TRBD1 (5 bases). Per germline, CDR1 LGHNA and CDR2 YSLEER. The CDR3 totals 14 residues. The germline V and J ends were trimmed by 2 bases and 7 bases, with 9 bases remaining between them. The CDR3: CASSQWDLNSPLHF. In DNA form, the CDR3 reads TGCGCCAGCAGCCAATGGGACTTAAATTCACCCCTCCACTTT.

The chain couples TRBV27 to TRBJ2-5, with 7 nucleotides matching TRBD1. Germline CDR1 is MNHEY and CDR2 is SMNVEV (reference sequence). This CDR3 is built from 12 residues. With V trimmed by 8 bases and J by 9 bases, 9 bases remained unmatched. CDR3 sequence reads: CASSRDRVPQYF. In DNA form, the CDR3 reads TGTGCCAGCTCCCGGGACAGAGTTCCCCAGTACTTC.

Note on this clonotype: Germline and junction disagree at one end, which may indicate a read error. The V gene is TRBV12-3 or TRBV12-4, the J gene TRBJ2-7; a weak D match, TRBD1 (6 bases). CDR3 length: 17 amino acids. DNA of the CDR3: TGTGCCGGCAGTTTAAATACCAGGGGCGGACCCTACAATGAGCAGTACTTC. Translation gives CAGSLNTRGGPYNEQYF.

The chain employs TRBV24-1 and TRBJ2-3; TRBD1 matches at 10 bases. Looked up from germline, CDR1 is KGHDR and CDR2 is SFDVKD. The CDR3 is 17 residues long. V trimming: 4 bases; J trimming: 0 bases; junction bases outside the gene matches: 6. CDR3 region: CATSDLRGQGSTDTQYF. The CDR3 region has the DNA TGTGCCACCAGTGACTTGAGGGGACAGGGGAGCACAGATACGCAGTATTTT.

The table lists this clonotype with a few counts. V and J are TRBV12-3 or TRBV12-4 and TRBJ1-1, with a possible D match to TRBD1 (6 bases). V dropped 3 bases and J dropped 0 bases, with 11 bases sitting between them. CDR3 length equals 15 residues. This chain's CDR3 is CASSFITGMNTEAFF. Written as DNA, the CDR3 is TGTGCCAGCAGTTTTATTACAGGGATGAACACTGAAGCTTTCTTT.

This clonotype appeared a few times. The J gene is TRBJ2-3, the V gene TRBV5-1; the D is unclear. The ends were cut back, 0 bases at V and 6 bases at J, with 11 bases in the middle. The CDR3 consists of 14 residues. Germline lookup yields CDR1 SGHRS and CDR2 YFSETQ. The chain's CDR3 is CASSLESRIDTQYF. The CDR3 region has the DNA TGCGCCAGCAGCTTGGAATCTAGAATTGATACGCAGTATTTT.

Regarding this clonotype: A much larger clone lies one base from this, so it may be a read error. The chain uses TRBV6-2 or TRBV6-3 and TRBJ2-4, with 7 nucleotides matching TRBD2. The CDR3 length is 17 residues. In germline, CDR1 is MNHEY, CDR2 SVGEGT. CDR3 nucleotide sequence: TGTGCCGGCAGTTCTTCAAGACTAGCCGGAGCCAAAAACATTCAGTACTTC. Translation: CAGSSSRLAGAKNIQYF.

The V gene is TRBV4-2, the J gene TRBJ2-1, with TRBD2 as a possible D gene (6 bases). V gave up 1 base and J gave up 10 bases, with 14 bases separating them. CDR1 and CDR2 from the germline V gene are LGHNA and YNFKEQ. The CDR3 runs to 14 residues. The CDR3 sequence is CASSQVPGVGEQFF. In DNA form, the CDR3 reads TGTGCCAGCAGCCAAGTTCCGGGAGTTGGGGAGCAGTTCTTC.

In its sample, this clonotype was seen a few times. The gene calls are TRBV28 and TRBJ2-7; 8 bases line up with TRBD2. J lost 3 bases, V lost 8 bases, and 15 bases had no gene match. CDR1 and CDR2 (germline): MDHEN, SYDVKM. CDR3 size: 16 residues. This CDR3 reads CASGSPLAGDIYEQYF. Here the CDR3 DNA reads TGTGCCAGCGGATCTCCTCTAGCGGGCGATATCTACGAGCAGTACTTC.

This rearrangement joins TRBV5-1 to TRBJ1-4, with 8 bases fitting TRBD1. The germline V gene has CDR1 SGHRS and CDR2 YFSETQ. V lost 0 bases and J lost 0; bases outside the gene matches: 7. The CDR3 runs 18 residues. CDR3 sequence reads: CASSLGRGPLTTNEKLFF. The CDR3 DNA is TGCGCCAGCAGCTTGGGCAGGGGGCCACTTACAACTAATGAAAAACTGTTTTTT.

The J gene is TRBJ1-2, the V gene TRBV2, with 7 positions matching TRBD1. CDR3 size: 14 residues. The V gene's germline CDR1 is SNHLY and CDR2 FYNNEI. The V and J ends lost 9 bases and 0 bases, in that order; junction bases with no gene match: 7. CDR3 bases: TGTGCCAGTCACCCAGGGGGGTCTAACTATGGCTACACCTTC. It encodes CASHPGGSNYGYTF. The complete variable domain, with remaining parts taken from reference TRBV2 and TRBJ1-2, reads EPEVTQTPSHQVTQMGQEVILRCVPISNHLYFYWYRQILGQKVEFLVSFYNNEISEKSEIFDDQFSVERPDGSNFTLKIRSTKLEDSAMYFCASHPGGSNYGYTFGSGTRLTVV.

V is TRBV7-2 and J is TRBJ1-2; D not certain. Germline CDR1 SGHTA, CDR2 FQGNSA. The CDR3 spans 15 residues. V shed 1 base and J shed 4 bases, with 13 bases lying between them. The CDR3 is CASSLVEGTSYGYTF. Written as DNA, the CDR3 is TGTGCCAGCAGCTTAGTGGAGGGAACCTCCTATGGCTACACCTTC. The variable domain in full, completed from reference TRBV7-2 and TRBJ1-2, reads GAGVSQSPSNKVTEKGKDVELRCDPISGHTALYWYRQSLGQGLEFLIYFQGNSAPDKSGLPSDRFSAERTGGSVSTLTIQRTQQEDSAVYLCASSLVEGTSYGYTFGSGTRLTVV.

This clonotype has just one count. J is TRBJ2-2 and V is TRBV5-6, with 14 bases identical to TRBD2. The CDR3 has 17 amino acids. The V gene end was trimmed by 4 bases and the J gene end by 5 bases; junction bases not matched to a gene: 7. CDR1 is SGHDT and CDR2 is YYEEEE in the germline V gene. DNA of the CDR3: TGTGCCAGCAGCCTCGGACTAGCGGGAGGCCGTACCGGGGAGCTGTTTTTT. It specifies CASSLGLAGGRTGELFF.

V gene TRBV15 combines with J gene TRBJ1-1; D unresolved. There are 13 residues in the CDR3. Germline V CDR1 and CDR2: LNHNV, YYDKDF (reference sequence). The V end was cut by 1 base, the J end by 3 bases, with 6 bases between. DNA of the CDR3: TGTGCCACCAGCAGAGGAGTGGACACTGAAGCTTTCTTT. This encodes CATSRGVDTEAFF. Filled out from reference TRBV15 and TRBJ1-1, the complete variable domain reads DAMVIQNPRYQVTQFGKPVTLSCSQTLNHNVMYWYQQKSSQAPKLLFHYYDKDFNNEADTPDNFQSRRPNTSFCFLDIRSPGLGDTAMYLCATSRGVDTEAFFGQGTRLTVV.

Many counts were recorded for this clonotype. This chain links TRBV5-1 with TRBJ1-2, with D unresolved. V was cut by 4 bases and J by 6 bases, with 13 bases left in between. Germline V gives CDR1 SGHRS, CDR2 YFSETQ. The CDR3 sequence is 13 residues long. CDR3 amino acids: CASSNDGVDGYTF. The CDR3 coding sequence is TGCGCCAGCAGCAATGACGGGGTAGATGGCTACACCTTC.

Concerning this clonotype: At one end, the junction sequence differs from germline, possibly due to a read error. V is TRBV12-3 or TRBV12-4 and J is TRBJ2-1; D might be TRBD2 (6 bases). This CDR3 has 14 residues. CDR3 loop: CASSVADVYNEQFF. CDR3 DNA: TGTGCCAGCAGTGTAGCGGACGTTTACAATGAGCAGTTCTTC.

The V call is TRBV19, the J call TRBJ2-7, with 8 bases fitting TRBD2. With 8 bases clipped from V and 5 bases from J, the junction kept 8 bases outside the gene matches. The CDR3 extends over 13 amino acids. Germline CDR1 and CDR2: LNHDA and SQIVND (reference sequence). CDR3: CASGRTSRHEQYF. The CDR3 DNA is TGTGCCAGTGGACGGACTAGCCGGCACGAGCAGTACTTC. The entire variable domain, with the rest obtained from reference TRBV19 and TRBJ2-7, is as follows: DGGITQSPKYLFRKEGQNVTLSCEQNLNHDAMYWYRQDPGQGLRLIYYSQIVNDFQKGDIAEGYSVSREKKESFPLTVTSAQKNPTAFYLCASGRTSRHEQYFGPGTRLTVT.

The chain couples TRBV29-1 to TRBJ2-5, with 10 positions matching TRBD1. The closer fit of TRBJ2-7 to the DNA end suggests the J call may be wrong. Germline lookup yields CDR1 SQVTM and CDR2 ANQGSEA. This CDR3 has 14 amino acids. The CDR3, as DNA: TGCAGCGTGAGACAGGGGGCGCCGTGGTACGAGCAGTACTTC. Its translation is CSVRQGAPWYEQYF.